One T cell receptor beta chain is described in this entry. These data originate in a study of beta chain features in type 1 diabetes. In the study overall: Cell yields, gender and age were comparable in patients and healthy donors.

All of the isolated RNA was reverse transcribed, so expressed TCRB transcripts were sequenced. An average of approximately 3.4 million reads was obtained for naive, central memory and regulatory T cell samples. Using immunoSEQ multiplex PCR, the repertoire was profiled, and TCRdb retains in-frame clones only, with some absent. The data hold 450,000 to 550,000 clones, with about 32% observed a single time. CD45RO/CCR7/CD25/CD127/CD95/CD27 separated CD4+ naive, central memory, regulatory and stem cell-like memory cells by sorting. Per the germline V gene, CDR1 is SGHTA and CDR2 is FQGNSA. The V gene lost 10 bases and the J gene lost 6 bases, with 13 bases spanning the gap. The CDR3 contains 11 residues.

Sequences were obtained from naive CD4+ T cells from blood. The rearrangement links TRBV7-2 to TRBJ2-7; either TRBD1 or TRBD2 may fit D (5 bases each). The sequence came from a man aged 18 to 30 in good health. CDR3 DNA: TGTGCCATCAAGGGGACGACCGAGCAGTACTTC. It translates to CAIKGTTEQYF.